Sequencing of this T cell receptor beta chain was carried out in a study of post-analysis software for immune sequencing data. Study information: Recorded subtypes: relapsing-remitting, secondary progressive, progressive-relapsing; some patients unannotated.

This clonotype was picked up one time. The antigen is unknown. General observations from the study: Patients showed TRBV5-6, TRBV5-1 and TRBV20-1 among four to six TRBV segments more frequent than in controls. Patients with multiple sclerosis recorded significantly lower normalized Chao1 diversity than controls, the study found.

Unique-molecular-identifier-tagged TCR beta cDNA libraries were used. TCRdb redid the calling of the PCR reads with MiXCR, one entry per CDR3 protein. This sample has more than 450,000 distinct CDR3 sequences, with around 40% found just once. The CDR3 loop spans 15 amino acids. Per germline, CDR1 SGHKS and CDR2 YYEKEE (reference sequence). V was pared by 4 bases and J by 4 bases, with 15 bases between. The source of this sequence is a girl between 10 and 17 years old with multiple sclerosis. This chain joins TRBV5-5 and TRBJ1-5, with a weak D call TRBD1 (5 bases). The sample taken for sequencing was blood. CDR3 amino acids: CASSAGRPLNQPQHF. CDR3 DNA sequence: TGTGCCAGCAGCGCAGGGCGTCCCTTAAATCAGCCCCAGCATTTT.